The 15 T cell receptor beta chains presented below share a single source sample, sequenced in a study of long-term antiretroviral therapy in people with HIV. The authors ran the immunoSEQ assay, v3.0, at survey level. Profiling relied on immunoSEQ multiplex PCR, and the TCRdb table lists in-frame clones only, not all of them. The sample lists about 27,000 clones, more than 80% occurring once. The sample here was unsorted PBMCs, taken 7.6 years after starting antiretroviral therapy. The receptor source for this set is a middle-aged woman with HIV.

The chain is built from TRBV7-9 and TRBJ1-1, with 7 bases lining up with TRBD1. Trimming removed 5 bases from V and 5 bases from J; junction bases left unmatched: 17. Germline values: CDR1 SEHNR, CDR2 FQNEAQ (reference sequence). This CDR3 has 17 residues. CDR3 in amino acids: CASSQWAGGPSKTEAFF. The CDR3 DNA reads as TGTGCCAGCAGCCAATGGGCAGGGGGACCCAGTAAAACTGAAGCTTTCTTT. Looking up the rest from reference TRBV7-9 and TRBJ1-1 gives the full variable domain: DTGVSQNPRHKITKRGQNVTFRCDPISEHNRLYWYRQTLGQGPEFLTYFQNEAQLEKSRLLSDRFSAERPKGSFSTLEIQRTEQGDSAMYLCASSQWAGGPSKTEAFFGQGTRLTVV.

This chain joins TRBV5-6 and TRBJ1-1; D might be TRBD1 (5 bases). Germline CDR1 SGHDT, CDR2 YYEEEE. The V end lost 4 bases, the J end lost 6 bases, and 22 bases lay between the germline ends. There are 16 residues in the CDR3. CDR3 DNA: TGTGCCAGCAGCCGCCCCTCGGGACGTATTGGCTCTGAAGCTTTCTTT. Encoded protein: CASSRPSGRIGSEAFF.

The CDR3 spells CASSFLGQPQHF. As DNA, the CDR3 is TGTGCCAGCAGCTTCCTAGGACAGCCCCAGCATTTT. The chain has TRBV7-9 and TRBJ1-5; no clear D. V lost 3 bases and J 7 bases, leaving 7 bases between the germline ends. Germline V lookup: CDR1 SEHNR, CDR2 FQNEAQ (reference sequence). This CDR3 has 12 amino acids.

The chain links TRBV4-3 to TRBJ2-1; 8 nucleotides align to TRBD2. This CDR3 region has 18 residues. Germline trimming cut 1 base from V and 0 bases from J; bases unmatched to any gene: 8. CDR1 is LGHNA, CDR2 YSLEER, per germline. Here the CDR3 DNA reads TGCGCCAGCAGCCAAGTGTTTAGCGGGACAAGCTCCTACAATGAGCAGTTCTTC. It yields the protein CASSQVFSGTSSYNEQFF.

This chain links TRBV7-8 with TRBJ1-5; D is ambiguous. The CDR3 has 16 residues. Trimming stripped 0 bases from V and 4 bases from J, with 13 bases between. The V gene's germline CDR1 is SGHVS and CDR2 FQNEAQ. Here the CDR3 DNA reads TGTGCCAGCAGCTTAGCGATGGGCAGGAGAAATCAGCCCCAGCATTTT. Residues: CASSLAMGRRNQPQHF.

As regards this clone: This sample includes further DNA sequences coding for the same CDR3. This chain connects TRBV5-5 to TRBJ1-2, with D possibly matching TRBD1 (5 bases). The CDR3 contains 13 residues. Looked up from germline, CDR1 is SGHKS and CDR2 is YYEKEE (reference sequence). The V end lost 0 bases, the J end lost 2 bases, and 5 bases lay between the germline ends. The CDR3 sequence is CASSLGQNYGYTF. CDR3 bases: TGTGCCAGCAGCTTGGGACAGAACTATGGCTACACCTTC.

The V and J genes are TRBV7-9 and TRBJ2-5; D may be TRBD2 (6 bases). Germline loops: CDR1 SEHNR, CDR2 FQNEAQ (reference sequence). This CDR3 contains 14 residues. Between the trimmed V and J ends, which lost 5 bases and 3 bases, there was a span of 13 bases. In DNA form, the CDR3 reads TGTGCCAGCAGCCCCGCCGGAGGGAAAGAGACCCAGTACTTC. Protein product: CASSPAGGKETQYF.

This chain uses TRBV14 with TRBJ2-3, with no clear D. CDR3 length: 12 residues. Germline lookup yields CDR1 SGHDN and CDR2 FVKESK. With 1 base removed from V and 13 bases from J, the gap between germline ends came to 12 bases. CDR3 sequence reads: CASSQANAVEYF. The CDR3 region has the DNA TGTGCCAGCAGCCAAGCTAATGCTGTGGAGTATTTT. Drawing the rest from reference TRBV14 and TRBJ2-3, the complete variable domain is EAGVTQFPSHSVIEKGQTVTLRCDPISGHDNLYWYRRVMGKEIKFLLHFVKESKQDESGMPNNRFLAERTGGTYSTLKVQPAELEDSGVYFCASSQANAVEYFGPGTRLTVL.

This chain links TRBV7-2 with TRBJ1-6; D remains ambiguous. Trimming pared 5 bases from V and 7 bases from J, leaving 9 bases between. The CDR3 sequence is 13 residues long. Germline V gene sequence: CDR1 SGHTA, CDR2 FQGNSA. The CDR3 nucleotides read TGTGCCAGCAGCCCCCTCAGAAATTCACCCCTCCACTTT. Translation gives CASSPLRNSPLHF.

This clone was found once. This rearrangement joins TRBV7-2 to TRBJ2-7; the D gene is possibly TRBD2 (5 bases). Germline V gene lookup returns CDR1 SGHTA and CDR2 FQGNSA. CDR3 length: 15 residues. Between the trimmed V and J ends, which lost 0 bases and 1 base, there was a span of 10 bases. The CDR3: CASSLAGSVSYEQYF. CDR3 DNA sequence: TGTGCCAGCAGCTTAGCGGGTAGCGTTTCCTACGAGCAGTACTTC.

The chain is built from TRBV28 and TRBJ1-2, with 9 bases lining up with TRBD1. CDR3 length equals 15 residues. Trimming at V came to 7 bases and at J to 1 base, leaving 7 bases not matched to a gene. Germline V gene data show CDR1 as MDHEN and CDR2 as SYDVKM. The CDR3 nucleotides read TGTGCCAGCAAACAGGGGGCAGAGGGTAACTATGGCTACACCTTC. Its protein product is CASKQGAEGNYGYTF.

The chain joins TRBV5-8 to TRBJ1-3, with D uncertain. V gave up 6 bases and J gave up 1 base, with 11 bases separating them. The CDR3 is 14 residues long. Germline CDR1 is SGHTS and CDR2 is YDEGEE. CDR3 sequence: CASTHRESGNTIYF. The CDR3 nucleotides read TGTGCCAGCACTCATCGGGAATCTGGAAACACCATATATTTT.

This rearrangement joins TRBV6-4 to TRBJ1-5; D uncertain. V lost 4 bases and J 0 bases, leaving 10 bases between the germline ends. In germline, CDR1 is MRHNA, CDR2 SNTAGT. CDR3 length equals 15 residues. The CDR3 here is CASSGKPYSNQPQHF. CDR3 nucleotides: TGTGCCAGCAGTGGTAAGCCGTATAGCAATCAGCCCCAGCATTTT.

V is TRBV14 and J is TRBJ1-6; TRBD1 is a possible D gene (5 bases). The CDR3 runs to 13 residues. Germline V gives CDR1 SGHDN, CDR2 FVKESK. Trimming removed 4 bases from V and 10 bases from J, with 11 bases in between. CDR3 sequence: CASSPRDRSPLHF. As DNA, the CDR3 is TGTGCCAGCAGCCCCAGGGATCGATCACCCCTCCACTTT.

The V and J genes are TRBV5-4 and TRBJ2-2; 9 bases are a match to TRBD2. Germline CDR1 reads SGHNT; CDR2 reads YYREEE (reference sequence). The CDR3 is 15 residues long. V lost 6 bases, J lost 6 bases, and 9 bases stayed unmatched. Written as DNA, the CDR3 is TGTGCCAGCAACCATTTAGCGGGGGCCCCCGGGGAGCTGTTTTTT. As protein: CASNHLAGAPGELFF.